This T cell receptor (beta chain) was sequenced during a study of shared T cell receptors in the human thymus. The method was immunoSEQ multiplex PCR; TCRdb's version includes in-frame clones alone and lacks a portion of them. Counted here are 500,000 to 850,000 clones, more than 70% occurring once; the ten biggest clones make up 0.0094%. CDR1 is MNHEY, CDR2 SVGAGI, per germline. This CDR3 is 14 amino acids long. V gave up 6 bases and J gave up 0 bases, with 12 bases separating them. These same records also appear under a second study, on human thymus T cells. In that study: Immunologically healthy infants in Finland undergoing congenital heart defect surgery were the donors. The source of the thymus tissue was resections taken during corrective heart surgery.

The specimen was thymocytes. This TCR derives from a boy in the first two years of life with a congenital heart defect. The genes are TRBV6-5 and TRBJ2-7; perhaps TRBD2 as D (5 bases). The CDR3 region is CASRQRESSYEQYF. The CDR3 DNA reads TGTGCCAGCAGGCAAAGGGAGAGCTCCTACGAGCAGTACTTC.